These 18 T cell receptor beta chains were sequenced from one sample in a study of blood T cell repertoires in COVID-19. The assay was immunoSEQ multiplex PCR, and TCRdb's table has in-frame clones only and misses some. The repertoire holds roughly 100,000 clones, with more than 80% as singletons. The source material was peripheral blood. These receptors all stem from a man in his 60s with acute or convalescent COVID-19.

This rearrangement joins TRBV29-1 to TRBJ2-2; D perhaps matches TRBD2 (6 bases). V dropped 2 bases and J dropped 1 base, with 8 bases sitting between them. The CDR3 spans 14 residues. Germline V gene sequence: CDR1 SQVTM, CDR2 ANQGSEA. CDR3 in amino acids: CSVESGLNTGELFF. CDR3 nucleotides: TGCAGCGTTGAAAGCGGGTTGAACACCGGGGAGCTGTTTTTT.

This sequence joins TRBV12-3 or TRBV12-4 and TRBJ2-3, with D maybe TRBD1 (5 bases). V was pared by 5 bases and J by 2 bases, with 8 bases between. CDR3 length: 13 amino acids. The CDR3 DNA reads as TGTGCCAGCAGTATACAGGACACAGATACGCAGTATTTT. This translates into CASSIQDTDTQYF.

This chain connects TRBV5-1 to TRBJ2-5; D is unclear. The CDR3 covers 17 residues. V was trimmed by 0 bases and J by 5 bases, leaving 20 bases between them. In germline, CDR1 is SGHRS, CDR2 YFSETQ. Here the CDR3 reads CASSLGFVTKAEETQYF. CDR3 DNA sequence: TGCGCCAGCAGCTTGGGGTTCGTAACCAAGGCGGAGGAGACCCAGTACTTC. Variable domain in full (rest from reference TRBV5-1 and TRBJ2-5): KAGVTQTPRYLIKTRGQQVTLSCSPISGHRSVSWYQQTPGQGLQFLFEYFSETQRNKGNFPGRFSGRQFSNSRSEMNVSTLELGDSALYLCASSLGFVTKAEETQYFGPGTRLLVL.

To note about this clone: The germline gene is not matched at one end of the junction; a read error may be the cause. V usage is TRBV5-1 and J usage is TRBJ2-1; D is possibly TRBD1 (5 bases). This CDR3 spans 14 amino acids. Germline assignment: CDR1 SGHRS and CDR2 YFSETQ. The CDR3 DNA follows: TGCGCCAGCACCTTGACCCCCAGGGTGACTGAGCAGTTCTTC. Translated, it gives CASTLTPRVTEQFF.

The V and J genes are TRBV5-1 and TRBJ2-1; D is perhaps TRBD1 (7 bases). This CDR3 is built from 17 residues. CDR1 and CDR2 (germline): SGHRS, YFSETQ. V was trimmed by 0 bases and J by 10 bases, leaving 23 bases between them. CDR3: CASSLARGDRAVGEQFF. The CDR3, as DNA: TGCGCCAGCAGCTTGGCCAGGGGGGACCGCGCCGTTGGGGAGCAGTTCTTC.

The chain has TRBV5-1 and TRBJ2-2; D remains ambiguous. The CDR3 extends over 13 amino acids. Germline-derived CDR1 and CDR2 are SGHRS and YFSETQ. Between the trimmed V and J ends, which lost 4 bases and 6 bases, there was a span of 10 bases. The DNA of the CDR3 is TGCGCCAGCAGCCAAGAGGTTTCCGGGGAGCTGTTTTTT. Protein: CASSQEVSGELFF.

V and J are TRBV4-1 and TRBJ1-2, with TRBD1 matching 7 bases. The germline V gene encodes CDR1 MGHRA and CDR2 YSYEKL. J was trimmed by 4 bases and V by 4 bases; bases with no gene match: 12. This CDR3 contains 16 residues. CDR3 in DNA: TGCGCCAGCAGCCCCGCGGGGAGAGACAGGGTCTATGGCTACACCTTC. Protein sequence: CASSPAGRDRVYGYTF.

The CDR3 spells CASSVDIGPGELFF. DNA for the CDR3: TGTGCCAGCAGCGTAGATATTGGCCCCGGGGAGCTGTTTTTT. V is TRBV9 and J is TRBJ2-2; D unclear. The V end lost 0 bases, the J end lost 6 bases, and 9 bases lay between the germline ends. This CDR3 is built from 14 residues. Germline V lookup: CDR1 SGDLS, CDR2 YYNGEE.

This rearrangement joins TRBV24-1 to TRBJ1-3; D gene ambiguous. V shed 2 bases and J shed 4 bases, with 14 bases lying between them. The CDR3 covers 16 residues. From germline, CDR1 is KGHDR and CDR2 SFDVKD. CDR3 residues: CATSDSRRGRGNTIYF. The CDR3 DNA reads as TGTGCCACCAGTGATTCACGCAGAGGTCGAGGAAACACCATATATTTT.

The chain has TRBV10-1 and TRBJ2-2, with D perhaps TRBD2 (6 bases). The CDR3 extends over 16 amino acids. V lost 3 bases, J lost 1 base, and 12 bases lay in between. Germline lookup yields CDR1 WNHNN and CDR2 SYGVQD (reference sequence). CDR3 nucleotides: TGCGCCAGCAGTGATTATAGAGCGGGGAACACCGGGGAGCTGTTTTTT. Amino acid sequence: CASSDYRAGNTGELFF.

The chain is built from TRBV7-6 and TRBJ2-7, with 7 bases aligning to TRBD1. CDR3 length: 14 amino acids. Looked up from germline, CDR1 is SGHVS and CDR2 is FNYEAQ. The ends lost 1 base at V and 6 bases at J; junction bases unmatched: 6. The CDR3 nucleotides read TGTGCCAGCAGCTTAGAGGGGGCAGAGACCGAGCAGTACTTC. It encodes CASSLEGAETEQYF.

V is TRBV7-9 and J is TRBJ1-1; 12 bases align to TRBD1. Per germline, CDR1 SEHNR and CDR2 FQNEAQ (reference sequence). The CDR3 is made up of 17 amino acids. The ends lost 4 bases at V and 1 base at J; junction bases unmatched: 7. CDR3 DNA: TGTGCCAGCAGCTATGGGATGGGACAGGGGGCGAACACTGAAGCTTTCTTT. Translated: CASSYGMGQGANTEAFF.

This clone was observed a few times. This chain links TRBV30 with TRBJ1-2; 7 bases align to TRBD1. The germline V gene encodes CDR1 GTSNPN and CDR2 SVGIG (reference sequence). The trim removed 1 base at V and 2 bases at J, leaving 1 base unmatched. The CDR3 has 13 amino acids. The CDR3 region is CAWSAQGNYGYTF. The CDR3 DNA reads TGTGCCTGGAGTGCACAGGGGAACTATGGCTACACCTTC.

The rearrangement uses TRBV27 and TRBJ1-5; TRBD1 matches at 8 bases. CDR3 size: 15 residues. The trim removed 5 bases at V and 7 bases at J, leaving 10 bases unmatched. CDR1 is MNHEY, CDR2 SMNVEV, per germline (reference sequence). CDR3 DNA: TGTGCCAGCAGTCCACCCGGGACAGGAGGGCAGCCCCAGCATTTT. Translation: CASSPPGTGGQPQHF.

In this sample, this clone turned up once. The DNA is left out, because the CDR3 cannot be placed on it with certainty; the CDR3 is given as TCRdb lists it. This chain connects TRBV19 to TRBJ2-5; the D segment call TRBD2 is taken from the table without a DNA check. CDR1 and CDR2 from the germline V gene are LNHDA and SQIVND (reference sequence). The CDR3 has 14 amino acids, counting both end residues. The CDR3: CASSVASGTPGKYF.

The genes are TRBV5-1 and TRBJ2-3, with 9 bases that match TRBD1. Germline CDR1 is SGHRS and CDR2 is YFSETQ. The CDR3 totals 15 residues. V was clipped by 2 bases and J by 2 bases; unmatched bases: 3. The CDR3 sequence is CASSLGQGTTDTQYF. The CDR3 DNA sequence: TGCGCCAGCAGCTTAGGACAGGGGACCACAGATACGCAGTATTTT.

The rearrangement links TRBV5-1 to TRBJ2-5; TRBD1 might be the D (5 bases). Trimming took off 2 bases at V and 5 bases at J, with 13 bases between the two ends. CDR3 length equals 14 residues. CDR1 is SGHRS and CDR2 is YFSETQ in the germline V gene. The CDR3 region is CASSLKDPGETQYF. The DNA of the CDR3 is TGCGCCAGCAGCTTAAAAGATCCAGGGGAGACCCAGTACTTC.

The CDR3 protein is CASSRLAGGAYEQYV. The CDR3 DNA is TGTGCCAGCAGCCGTCTAGCGGGAGGGGCCTACGAGCAGTACGTC. The genes are TRBV5-6 and TRBJ2-7; 12 bases map to TRBD2. There are 15 residues in the CDR3. V gave up 4 bases and J gave up 2 bases; unmatched junction bases: 4. Germline values: CDR1 SGHDT, CDR2 YYEEEE.